These 17 T cell receptor beta chains came from one sample sequenced in a study of OX40 agonist ivuxolimab in advanced cancers. Profiled with immunoSEQ multiplex PCR; TCRdb holds only in-frame clones, not every one. The table shows about 95,000 clones, with 91% occurring only once. This specimen consisted of CD4+ or CD8+ T cells sorted from blood, obtained in a trial of the OX40 agonist ivuxolimab. All receptors come from an adult with an advanced solid tumor such as melanoma, head and neck, liver or kidney cancer.

Turning to this clone: This sample includes further DNA sequences coding for the same CDR3. The chain joins TRBV7-2 to TRBJ2-7, with D hard to call. The CDR3 has 11 residues. The germline gives CDR1 SGHTA, CDR2 FQGNSA. V shed 3 bases and J shed 4 bases, with 4 bases lying between them. CDR3 nucleotide sequence: TGTGCCAGCAGCTTGAGATACGAGCAGTACTTC. This sequence encodes CASSLRYEQYF.

For the CDR3, the DNA is TGCAGCGTTCACGCGGGATTTAGCACAGATACGCAGTATTTT. The encoded protein is CSVHAGFSTDTQYF. The chain combines TRBV29-1 with TRBJ2-3; possible D gene TRBD2, 6 bases. The CDR3 covers 14 residues. The V end lost 5 bases, the J end lost 0 bases, and 12 bases lay between the germline ends. Germline loops: CDR1 SQVTM, CDR2 ANQGSEA.

Turning to this clone: Other DNA sequences from this sample encode an identical CDR3 as well. The chain uses TRBV7-2 and TRBJ2-7, with D hard to call. CDR3 size: 15 residues. The germline V gene has CDR1 SGHTA and CDR2 FQGNSA. V was trimmed by 1 base and J by 0 bases, leaving 10 bases between them. Written as DNA, the CDR3 is TGTGCCAGCAGCTTAGGCCGAGGTAGCTCCTACGAGCAGTACTTC. This translates into CASSLGRGSSYEQYF.

The V gene is TRBV2, the J gene TRBJ1-2, with a weak D call TRBD1 (5 bases). Trimming cost V 10 bases and J 2 bases, with 20 bases left between them. The CDR3 loop spans 15 amino acids. CDR1 is SNHLY, CDR2 FYNNEI, per germline. CDR3 loop: CATSRAQGTNYGYTF. The CDR3 DNA sequence: TGTGCCACCTCGAGGGCCCAGGGAACCAACTATGGCTACACCTTC.

The chain uses TRBV18 and TRBJ1-5; TRBD1 might be the D (5 bases). The CDR3 is made up of 15 amino acids. CDR1 is KGHSH and CDR2 is LQKENI in the germline V gene. Trimming took off 0 bases at V and 4 bases at J, with 10 bases between the two ends. The CDR3 nucleotides are TGTGCCAGCTCACCACCCCCCGGGGGGAATCAGCCCCAGCATTTT. Translated: CASSPPPGGNQPQHF.

CDR3 loop: CASSLLNTEAFF. In DNA form, the CDR3 reads TGTGCCAGCAGCTTATTGAACACTGAAGCTTTCTTT. The rearrangement links TRBV7-2 to TRBJ1-1; D is undetermined. The CDR3 covers 12 residues. Germline V gene data show CDR1 as SGHTA and CDR2 as FQGNSA. Trimming pared 2 bases from V and 0 bases from J, leaving 1 base between.

The J gene is TRBJ2-5, the V gene TRBV7-9, with D perhaps being TRBD1 or TRBD2 (5 bases each). The germline gives CDR1 SEHNR, CDR2 FQNEAQ (reference sequence). The CDR3 consists of 14 residues. V lost 6 bases and J 5 bases, leaving 16 bases between the germline ends. CDR3 in DNA: TGTGCCAGCAGATGGACCGGGACCCAGGAGACCCAGTACTTC. Translating gives CASRWTGTQETQYF.

This chain uses TRBV28 with TRBJ1-2; 7 bases map to TRBD1. The trim removed 9 bases at V and 8 bases at J, leaving 6 bases unmatched. CDR1 MDHEN and CDR2 SYDVKM come from the germline V gene. The CDR3 length is 11 residues. The CDR3 bases are TGTGCCAGTACGACAGGGCTAGGCTACACCTTC. It encodes CASTTGLGYTF.

The genes are TRBV30 and TRBJ1-5; the match to TRBD1 covers 9 bases. After removal of 1 base from V and 6 bases from J, the junction contained 1 base not matched to a gene. This CDR3 has 13 residues. Germline CDR1 reads GTSNPN; CDR2 reads SVGIG (reference sequence). CDR3 nucleotides: TGTGCCTGGAGTGAACAGGGGGCTCAGCCCCAGCATTTT. Protein: CAWSEQGAQPQHF.

The rearrangement joins TRBV2 to TRBJ2-5, with D tentatively TRBD1 (6 bases). CDR1 is SNHLY and CDR2 is FYNNEI in the germline V gene. CDR3 length equals 13 residues. V shed 1 base and J shed 6 bases, with 9 bases lying between them. In DNA, the CDR3 is TGTGCCAGCAGTGAAGACAGGGAGCAGACCCAGTACTTC. Its protein product is CASSEDREQTQYF.

The chain is built from TRBV28 and TRBJ1-2, with TRBD1 as a possible D gene (6 bases). The V and J ends lost 7 bases and 7 bases respectively, with 25 bases between them. Germline V gene data show CDR1 as MDHEN and CDR2 as SYDVKM. The CDR3 covers 16 residues. The CDR3 region has the DNA TGTGCCAGCATTGGGGGGGCGCTTGGGGTTCAGGGTGGCTACACCTTC. Its translation is CASIGGALGVQGGYTF.

This clone was counted a single time. The chain carries TRBV5-4 and TRBJ2-7; D is perhaps TRBD1 (5 bases). This CDR3 spans 13 amino acids. Trimming pared 1 base from V and 3 bases from J, leaving 8 bases between. Germline V lookup: CDR1 SGHNT, CDR2 YYREEE (reference sequence). The CDR3 coding sequence is TGTGCCAGCAGCTTGAGGGGTGGCTACGAGCAGTACTTC. As protein: CASSLRGGYEQYF.

This rearrangement joins TRBV30 to TRBJ2-2; either TRBD1 or TRBD2 may fit D (5 bases each). Trimming took 3 bases from V and 2 from J, leaving 7 bases between them. Germline CDR1 and CDR2: GTSNPN and SVGIG (reference sequence). This CDR3 region has 13 residues. The CDR3 bases are TGTGCCTGGAGGAGGGGTAACACCGGGGAGCTGTTTTTT. Amino acids: CAWRRGNTGELFF.

The chain is built from TRBV5-1 and TRBJ2-2, with 11 bases fitting TRBD2. J was trimmed by 7 bases and V by 4 bases; bases with no gene match: 6. The germline V gene has CDR1 SGHRS and CDR2 YFSETQ. The CDR3 loop spans 15 amino acids. DNA for the CDR3: TGCGCCAGCAGCAGCCGGACTAGCGGGTACGGGGAGCTGTTTTTT. This encodes CASSSRTSGYGELFF.

The rearrangement links TRBV19 to TRBJ1-2; D is uncertain. V was cut by 7 bases and J by 2 bases, with 11 bases left in between. The CDR3 sequence is 13 residues long. Per germline, CDR1 LNHDA and CDR2 SQIVND (reference sequence). CDR3 in DNA: TGTGCCAGTATAGGTCAGAACAACTATGGCTACACCTTC. Amino acids: CASIGQNNYGYTF.

V gene TRBV5-6 combines with J gene TRBJ1-1; maybe TRBD1 (5 bases). V lost 3 bases and J 2 bases, leaving 8 bases between the germline ends. Per germline, CDR1 SGHDT and CDR2 YYEEEE. The CDR3 has 13 residues. Written as DNA, the CDR3 is TGTGCCAGCAGCTCAGGACAAAACACTGAAGCTTTCTTT. Translating it yields CASSSGQNTEAFF.

The V call is TRBV5-1, the J call TRBJ2-7; 7 bases are a match to TRBD2. The CDR3 is 15 amino acids. Germline V gene lookup returns CDR1 SGHRS and CDR2 YFSETQ. Trimming removed 4 bases from V and 2 bases from J; junction bases left unmatched: 9. The CDR3 is CASSPEASGTYEQYF. The DNA for the CDR3 is TGCGCCAGCAGCCCCGAGGCTAGCGGAACCTACGAGCAGTACTTC.